The 10 T cell receptor beta chains below come from one sample, sequenced in a study of synovial regulatory T cells in juvenile arthritis. Whole-study findings and limits: Blood Treg cells that were inflammation-associated showed lower TCR diversity than other blood Treg cells.

These receptors are not linked to any known antigen. TCRdb's copy holds only in-frame clones and misses some; the assay was immunoSEQ multiplex PCR. In all, the sample yields 9,500 to 10,000 clones. Sequenced: Treg cells from blood. Subset described: HLA-DR+ inflammation-associated blood Treg cells. The receptors were sampled from a donor younger than 30 with juvenile idiopathic arthritis.

This chain links TRBV27 with TRBJ2-3; without DNA, the TCRdb call of TRBD1 cannot be checked. Germline-derived CDR1 and CDR2 are MNHEY and SMNVEV (reference sequence). The CDR3 is 15 residues long. DNA is not on record. CDR3 sequence: CASSDWDRVTDTQYF.

V usage is TRBV18 and J usage is TRBJ1-5. The CDR3 runs 13 residues. There is no recorded DNA. The V gene's germline CDR1 is KGHSH and CDR2 LQKENI. CDR3 sequence: CASSLLNDQPQHF.

This sequence joins TRBV9 and TRBJ2-1; the D call of TRBD2 rests on TCRdb alone, since no DNA is present to check it. The CDR3 has 13 residues. DNA was not recorded. CDR1 is SGDLS, CDR2 YYNGEE, per germline. The CDR3 reads CASSVTSGSEQFF.

The chain carries TRBV7-3 and TRBJ2-1; TCRdb selects TRBD1, and the lack of DNA leaves this call unchecked. CDR1 is SGHTA and CDR2 is FQGTGA in the germline V gene. The CDR3 extends over 19 amino acids. No DNA has been recorded. The CDR3 protein is CASSLGVGRGKGSYNEQFF.

This clone is classed as medium-sized by frequency. J is TRBJ1-1 and V is TRBV7-6; TCRdb returns TRBD1, unconfirmable since there is no DNA. The CDR3 is made up of 16 amino acids. The coding DNA is unavailable. The V gene's germline CDR1 is SGHVS and CDR2 FNYEAQ. The CDR3 loop is CASSLAPTGGYTEAFF.

This chain uses TRBV2 with TRBJ1-2; TCRdb lists TRBD1, though no DNA is available to test this call. The CDR3 length is 11 residues. DNA is not recorded here. Germline V gives CDR1 SNHLY, CDR2 FYNNEI. This CDR3 reads CASRENRDIVF.

This chain uses TRBV30 with TRBJ1-5; with no DNA, the TCRdb D assignment of TRBD1 cannot be verified. The length of the CDR3 is 14 residues. The DNA is unrecorded. The germline CDR1 and CDR2 sequences are GTSNPN and SVGIG (reference sequence). The CDR3 spells CAWKGDSQNQPQHF. The full variable domain, completed using reference TRBV30 and TRBJ1-5, is SQTIHQWPATLVQPVGSPLSLECTVEGTSNPNLYWYRQAAGRGLQLLFYSVGIGQISSEVPQNLSASRPQDRQFILSSKKLLLSDSGFYLCAWKGDSQNQPQHFGDGTRLSIL.

This rearrangement joins TRBV5-1 to TRBJ2-7. The CDR3 spans 14 residues. Only the protein sequence is given. The germline V gene encodes CDR1 SGHRS and CDR2 YFSETQ. The CDR3 reads CASSARDLLYEQYF.

The chain is built from TRBV15 and TRBJ2-7; there is no DNA to check the TCRdb D call of TRBD2. The CDR3 has 15 amino acids. There is no recorded DNA. In germline, CDR1 is LNHNV, CDR2 YYDKDF (reference sequence). CDR3 loop: CATSLGWGGSYEQYF.

The CDR3 protein is CASSPAGRTEAFF. The chain couples TRBV5-6 to TRBJ1-1. Germline CDR1 and CDR2: SGHDT and YYEEEE. This CDR3 comprises 13 residues. The DNA is unrecorded. Drawing the rest from reference TRBV5-6 and TRBJ1-1, the complete variable domain is DAGVTQSPTHLIKTRGQQVTLRCSPKSGHDTVSWYQQALGQGPQFIFQYYEEEERQRGNFPDRFSGHQFPNYSSELNVNALLLGDSALYLCASSPAGRTEAFFGQGTRLTVV.